These 9 T cell receptor beta chains came from one sample sequenced in a study of identical twins. TCRdb analysed the 5' RACE reads with MiXCR anew, one entry per CDR3 protein. The sample has roughly 1,500,000 distinct CDR3 sequences, roughly a third seen once; the top ten hold under 0.35%. The sequenced sample was cord blood. The receptors were gathered from a newborn girl in good health.

V gene TRBV29-1 combines with J gene TRBJ2-1, with TRBD2 identical over 10 bases. CDR1 is SQVTM, CDR2 ANQGSEA, per germline. This CDR3 spans 18 amino acids. V was clipped by 6 bases and J by 6 bases; unmatched bases: 20. CDR3 loop: CSVRPPSGSPKSTNEQFF. The CDR3 DNA is TGCAGCGTACGTCCGCCTAGCGGGAGCCCTAAATCTACCAATGAGCAGTTCTTC.

The V and J genes are TRBV9 and TRBJ2-3; D is possibly TRBD1 (5 bases). CDR3 length: 14 residues. The germline CDR1 and CDR2 sequences are SGDLS and YYNGEE. The germline V and J ends were trimmed by 2 bases and 0 bases, with 7 bases remaining between them. The CDR3 protein is CASSVGHSTDTQYF. DNA for the CDR3: TGTGCCAGCAGCGTGGGGCATAGCACAGATACGCAGTATTTT.

V usage is TRBV28 and J usage is TRBJ2-7, with TRBD2 as a possible D gene (6 bases). This CDR3 spans 14 amino acids. Germline CDR1 and CDR2: MDHEN and SYDVKM. The V gene lost 6 bases and the J gene lost 2 bases, with 14 bases spanning the gap. The CDR3 here is CASSPGTFTYEQYF. CDR3 coding DNA: TGTGCCAGCAGCCCTGGGACTTTTACCTACGAGCAGTACTTC.

The CDR3 nucleotides are TGCGCCAGCAATCCGCGACCGGGACAGGTGAACACTGAAGCTTTCTTT. This sequence encodes CASNPRPGQVNTEAFF. The V and J genes are TRBV5-1 and TRBJ1-1, with 8 bases aligning to TRBD1. There are 16 residues in the CDR3. The germline V gene encodes CDR1 SGHRS and CDR2 YFSETQ. Trimming removed 6 bases from V and 0 bases from J; junction bases left unmatched: 10.

This clonotype was seen a few times. The chain employs TRBV10-3 and TRBJ1-1; 9 positions match TRBD1. With V trimmed by 6 bases and J by 11 bases, 4 bases remained unmatched. The CDR3 loop spans 11 amino acids. CDR1 is ENHRY and CDR2 is SYGVKD in the germline V gene. The CDR3 bases are TGTGCCATCAGGGGACAGGGTGGGGCTTTCTTT. The encoded protein is CAIRGQGGAFF.

Only a few counts were recorded for this clonotype. The V gene is TRBV4-2, the J gene TRBJ1-1; D may be TRBD1 (6 bases). Trimming left V 5 bases short and J 1 base short, with 11 bases between. There are 14 residues in the CDR3. Germline-derived CDR1 and CDR2 are LGHNA and YNFKEQ. The CDR3 spells CASSSGTQNTEAFF. For the CDR3, the DNA is TGTGCCAGCAGCTCCGGGACACAGAACACTGAAGCTTTCTTT.

This clonotype turned up a few times. A junction end diverges from the germline sequence, so it may reflect a read error. J is TRBJ2-1 and V is TRBV6-5; weak D call: TRBD2 (6 bases). The length of the CDR3 is 16 residues. The germline CDR1 and CDR2 sequences are MNHEY and SVGAGI. CDR3 sequence: CASSYYPSASYNGQFF. The CDR3 region has the DNA TGTGCCAGCAGTTACTACCCTAGCGCCTCCTACAATGGGCAGTTCTTC.

A few counts support this clonotype. The gene calls are TRBV20-1 and TRBJ2-5; D might be TRBD1 (5 bases). Germline CDR1 is DFQATT and CDR2 is SNEGSKA (reference sequence). V lost 0 bases and J 7 bases, leaving 18 bases between the germline ends. This CDR3 is built from 15 residues. The CDR3 nucleotides read TGCAGTGCTAGAGATCCGTGGGCAGGGTATACGACCCAGTACTTC. Residues: CSARDPWAGYTTQYF.

This chain links TRBV18 with TRBJ2-5; D perhaps matches TRBD1 (7 bases). The germline V gene has CDR1 KGHSH and CDR2 LQKENI. The ends were cut back, 6 bases at V and 2 bases at J, with 25 bases in the middle. The CDR3 is made up of 18 amino acids. DNA for the CDR3: TGTGCCAGCTCCCCAAATTCGCCCGGAGGGGGCACACAAGAGACCCAGTACTTC. Its translation is CASSPNSPGGGTQETQYF. Looking up the rest from reference TRBV18 and TRBJ2-5 gives the full variable domain: NAGVMQNPRHLVRRRGQEARLRCSPMKGHSHVYWYRQLPEEGLKFMVYLQKENIIDESGMPKERFSAEFPKEGPSILRIQQVVRGDSAAYFCASSPNSPGGGTQETQYFGPGTRLLVL.